Below, one TCR beta chain is given with its context. The antigen is not known. This sample stems from a study of shared clonotypes between healthy human individuals. Study results and caveats: Shared clonotypes across all four donors exceeded non-shared ones in generation probability. On the whole, naive subsets had larger estimated richness than memory subsets had.

A CD45RA-negative memory subset and a CD45RA+ naive subset were separated from the CD4+ cells. Sorted-subset replicate PCRs used approximately 200 ng of genomic DNA. This amount corresponded to 30,000 to 35,000 T cell genomes. The table came from immunoSEQ multiplex PCR; TCRdb's copy has only in-frame clones and leaves some out. The sample shows 1.5 million to 1.9 million clones, 95% to 99% of them seen only once. The receptor comes from a man aged 25-45 years in good health. The sample comprised naive CD4+ T cells sorted from blood. The subset here: CD45RA+ positively selected.

CDR3 sequence (DNA): TGTGCCAGCAGCCGCGCAGACTCGAACACTGAAGCTTTCTTT. As protein: CASSRADSNTEAFF. This chain connects TRBV5-6 to TRBJ1-1; D ambiguous. Germline V gives CDR1 SGHDT, CDR2 YYEEEE. V lost 4 bases, J lost 1 base, and 11 bases lay in between. The length of the CDR3 is 14 residues.